This TCR beta chain emerged from a study of cytomegalovirus exposure and HLA in healthy donors. The CDR3 spans 13 residues. V gave up 4 bases and J gave up 6 bases, with 10 bases separating them. The germline gives CDR1 SNHLY, CDR2 FYNNEI. 13 Jbeta primers and 60 Vbeta primers were used for the PCR. Clones were sequenced by immunoSEQ multiplex PCR, and TCRdb holds only the in-frame ones, with some missing. The repertoire holds about 200,000 clones, with under 80% as singletons. The TCR sequence derives from a girl aged 2 to 10 in good health and CMV-seronegative. Sequencing was done on a sample of PBMCs. The chain carries TRBV2 and TRBJ2-1, with D uncertain. The CDR3 bases are TGTGCCAGCAGTGGAAAATCCGGCAATGAGCAGTTCTTC. This sequence encodes CASSGKSGNEQFF.